This T cell receptor (beta chain) was documented in a study of CD8 T cells in Susac syndrome. For the study at large: The Susac syndrome patients were therapy-naive, on corticosteroids, or on intravenous immunoglobulin alone at blood draw.

The CD8+ and CD4+ T cells were isolated magnetically using a negative isolation approach, whereas the TEMRA cells were enriched by FACS. Details on this clonotype: The antigen remains unidentified.

Findings and limits, study-wide: That the number of individuals in its TCR sequencing and HLA analysis was relatively small was acknowledged by the study.

RNA amounts of roughly 0.45 to 1 ug underwent reverse transcription with random hexamers. Amplification of TCR beta CDR3 was carried out by immunoSEQ multiplex PCR, which covered 54 Vbeta and 13 Jbeta segments. TCRdb re-analysed the immunoSEQ multiplex PCR reads in MiXCR, keeping a single row per CDR3 protein. The table has about 120,000 distinct CDR3 sequences, more than 90% seen once; the top ten hold 0.2% to 0.25%. Germline CDR1 MDHEN, CDR2 SYDVKM. V shed 4 bases and J shed 2 bases, with 8 bases lying between them. The CDR3 length is 13 residues. The chain employs TRBV28 and TRBJ1-1; maybe TRBD1 (6 bases). The TCR comes from a human donor with Susac syndrome. Sequenced sample: CD8+ T cells from PBMCs. This CDR3 reads CASSYRVNTEAFF. CDR3 DNA: TGTGCCAGCAGTTACAGGGTTAACACTGAAGCTTTCTTT.